A selection of T cell receptor beta chains follows, all from one sample in a study of cytomegalovirus exposure and HLA in healthy donors. Clones were read by immunoSEQ multiplex PCR, and TCRdb kept only the in-frame ones, dropping some. The sample lists about 120,000 clones, about 80% seen once, with 8.8% in the top ten. Sequencing was performed on PBMCs. These receptor sequences come from a female donor in good health and CMV-seropositive. The CDR3 runs from the conserved cysteine through the conserved F or W. The order of the fields is clone size, D gene, V gene, J gene, CDR3 DNA, CDR3 protein. The D gene is left open where the match is weak. Not all rows give a size; the values are once, few, many and, for expanded clones, a class.

>once|.|TRBV10-3|TRBJ2-7
TGTGCCATCAGTGAGTCGCCGAGAGAGCAGTACTTC
CAISESPREQYF
>.|TRBD2|TRBV6-1|TRBJ2-3
TGTGCCAGCAGTGAAGCAGTTCTAGCGGGGGGGCCCGCAGATACGCAGTATTTT
CASSEAVLAGGPADTQYF
>.|TRBD1|TRBV5-1|TRBJ2-1
TGCGCCAGCGGGCCACGGACAGGGAGGCAAAATGAGCAGTTCTTC
CASGPRTGRQNEQFF
>.|TRBD2|TRBV19|TRBJ2-1
TGTGCCAGCAGGAATGAGGGGCTAGCGGGCAATGAGCAGTTCTTC
CASRNEGLAGNEQFF
>.|.|TRBV4-1|TRBJ2-7
TGCGCCAGCAGCCAAGCGTACTATCAGGAGGCCCACGAGCAGTACTTC
CASSQAYYQEAHEQYF
>.|TRBD1|TRBV7-3|TRBJ2-3
TGTGCCAGCAGCCCGCAGACAGGGCCCACAGATACGCAGTATTTT
CASSPQTGPTDTQYF
>.|TRBD1|TRBV2|TRBJ2-3
TGTGCCAGCAGTGCAGAGGCTTACAGGGGACGCGTCACAGATACGCAGTATTTT
CASSAEAYRGRVTDTQYF
>.|.|TRBV30|TRBJ2-5
TGTGCCTGGAAGGGGGAGACCCAGTACTTC
CAWKGETQYF
>.|.|TRBV7-2|TRBJ1-3
TGTGCCAGCAGCTTAAACCAAGGAGACACCATATATTTT
CASSLNQGDTIYF
>.|TRBD2|TRBV4-2|TRBJ2-1
TGTGCCAGCAGCCAAGTTTGGGATAGCGGGGTCTACAATGAGCAGTTCTTC
CASSQVWDSGVYNEQFF
>.|TRBD1|TRBV27|TRBJ2-5
TGTGCCAGCAGTTTAACGACAGGGGAGGAGCAGTACTTC
CASSLTTGEEQYF
>.|.|TRBV6-1|TRBJ1-1
TGTGCCAGCAGTCAAAACCGACAGGCATACACTGAAGCTTTCTTT
CASSQNRQAYTEAFF
>.|.|TRBV7-2|TRBJ2-3
TGTGCCAGCAGCTCGATTAGCGGACGCACAGATACGCAGTATTTT
CASSSISGRTDTQYF
>once|TRBD1|TRBV7-9|TRBJ1-6
TGTGCCAGCAGCTACGGACAGGGGGAAAATTCACCCCTCCACTTT
CASSYGQGENSPLHF
>.|.|TRBV30|TRBJ2-2
TGTGCCTGGAGTGTCGGTGGACTTAGGACCGGGGAGCTGTTTTTT
CAWSVGGLRTGELFF
>.|.|TRBV5-1|TRBJ2-6
TGCGCCAGCAGCCTGGGGTTAGCCGGGGCCAACGTCCTGACTTTC
CASSLGLAGANVLTF
>.|.|TRBV7-6|TRBJ2-3
TGTGCCAGCAGCTCCTTGACACCCGGCACAGATACGCAGTATTTT
CASSSLTPGTDTQYF
>.|.|TRBV10-1|TRBJ2-7
TGCGCCAGCAGTCCCACTACTTACGAGCAGTACTTC
CASSPTTYEQYF
>once|TRBD1|TRBV19|TRBJ2-4
TGTGCCAGTAGCGCACAGGGGACCAAAAACATTCAGTACTTC
CASSAQGTKNIQYF
>.|.|TRBV9|TRBJ2-2
TGTGCCAGCAGCGTAGGCGGATTCGGGGAGCTGTTTTTT
CASSVGGFGELFF
>.|TRBD1|TRBV28|TRBJ1-1
TGTGCCAGCAGGACTGGACAGGGTGACACTGAAGCTTTCTTT
CASRTGQGDTEAFF
>.|.|TRBV5-1|TRBJ1-2
TGCGCCAGCAGCGCCGGGACTTTTTCAGGCGGCTACACCTTC
CASSAGTFSGGYTF
>.|.|TRBV18|TRBJ2-7
TGTGCCAGCTCACCATTCGACAGGCTGCCCTCCTACGAGCAGTACTTC
CASSPFDRLPSYEQYF
>.|.|TRBV30|TRBJ2-3
TGTGCCTGGTTCCAGGGGGGAGCAGATACGCAGTATTTT
CAWFQGGADTQYF
>.|.|TRBV6-5|TRBJ2-7
TGTGCCAGCAAGACCAGTACGGGGGGCTTTGACGAGCAGTACTTC
CASKTSTGGFDEQYF
>few|TRBD1|TRBV5-8|TRBJ2-7
TGTGCCAGCAGCTCTCGAGGACAGGGGGATATCGAGCAGTACTTC
CASSSRGQGDIEQYF
>.|TRBD1|TRBV6-5|TRBJ1-2
TGTGCCAGCAGCCTCAGGGGGCGAGGCTATGGCTACACCTTC
CASSLRGRGYGYTF
>.|.|TRBV7-3|TRBJ1-1
TGTGCCAGCAGCCTAACCGGGGAGAGCACTGAAGCTTTCTTT
CASSLTGESTEAFF
>few|TRBD1|TRBV7-8|TRBJ1-2
TGTGCCAGCAGCATATCCCGGGACAGGCTTACCCTCAACTATGGCTACACCTTC
CASSISRDRLTLNYGYTF
>.|.|TRBV9|TRBJ2-3
TGTGCCAGCAGCGTAGACCCCACTAGCACAGATACGCAGTATTTT
CASSVDPTSTDTQYF
>once|.|TRBV5-1|TRBJ2-2
TGCGCCAGCAGCTTGCCTTCAGGGTCCTCCGGCGGGGAGCTGTTTTTT
CASSLPSGSSGGELFF
>.|.|TRBV7-3|TRBJ2-1
TGTGCCAGCAGCCGGACAGCCCATAGCTCCTACAATGAGCAGTTCTTC
CASSRTAHSSYNEQFF
>.|TRBD1|TRBV5-4|TRBJ1-5
TGTGCCAGCAGCGACACAGGGGGCCAGCCCCAGCATTTT
CASSDTGGQPQHF
>.|.|TRBV5-1|TRBJ1-2
TGCGCCAGCAGCTTGGAGGGGATGACAGGAACCAATGGCTACACCTTC
CASSLEGMTGTNGYTF
>few|.|TRBV6-6|TRBJ1-4
TGTGCCAGCAGTTCAGGGGCCATGTTTTTT
CASSSGAMFF
>.|.|TRBV30|TRBJ1-6
TGTGCCTGGAGTCGGTCGGACAGATATTCACCCCTCCACTTT
CAWSRSDRYSPLHF
>.|.|TRBV5-1|TRBJ2-7
TGCGCCAGCAGCACCACCTACAGGGCCTTAGGCGAGCAGTACTTC
CASSTTYRALGEQYF
>.|TRBD1|TRBV7-8|TRBJ2-7
TGTGCCAGCAGCCGGGACAGGGGGAGCGAGCAGTACTTC
CASSRDRGSEQYF
>.|.|TRBV6-4|TRBJ2-7
TGTGCCAGCAGTGACTCCGGGACATCGTCCTACGAGCAGTACTTC
CASSDSGTSSYEQYF
>.|.|TRBV6-6|TRBJ1-6
TGTGCCAGCAGAGCCCAACAGGGCCTGAAGGATTCACCCCTCCACTTT
CASRAQQGLKDSPLHF
>.|.|TRBV23-1|TRBJ2-1
TGCGCCAGCAGTCAATTTACGCGGGGTCGGTACAATGAGCAGTTCTTC
CASSQFTRGRYNEQFF
>once|.|TRBV2|TRBJ2-7
TGTGCCAGCACGGGAAGCTTGGACCCCTACGAGCAGTACTTC
CASTGSLDPYEQYF
>.|.|TRBV6-5|TRBJ2-2
TGTGCCAGCAGTTTCCGGACACAGAACACCGGGGAGCTGTTTTTT
CASSFRTQNTGELFF
>.|.|TRBV9|TRBJ1-2
TGTGCCAGCAGCGCGCAGCCCGGGGGGGGCTATGGCTACACCTTC
CASSAQPGGGYGYTF
>.|.|TRBV30|TRBJ1-2
TGTGCCTGGAGTGTACGAAGGACAGCGGGGCCCTATGGCTACACCTTC
CAWSVRRTAGPYGYTF
>.|.|TRBV7-2|TRBJ1-3
TGTGCCAGCAGCTTAGGGACAACAGGAAACACCATATATTTT
CASSLGTTGNTIYF
>.|.|TRBV2|TRBJ1-2
TGTGCCACAACGTCAGGGCTTGGCTACACCTTC
CATTSGLGYTF
>.|TRBD1|TRBV5-1|TRBJ2-5
TGCGCCAGCAGTTTGACCGGACAGGGGTCAGAGACCCAGTACTTC
CASSLTGQGSETQYF
>.|.|TRBV30|TRBJ2-2
TGTGCCTGGAGCTTAGGGGATCGCACCGGGGAGCTGTTTTTT
CAWSLGDRTGELFF
>.|TRBD2|TRBV7-9|TRBJ2-7
TGTGCCAGCAGCTCTCCAGCGCCGGGACTAGCCTCCTACGAGCAGTACTTC
CASSSPAPGLASYEQYF
>.|TRBD1|TRBV30|TRBJ2-5
TGTGCCTGGCGTAGGACAGGGGGGACATTTGGGAATACTCCCTGGACCCAGTACTTC
CAWRRTGGTFGNTPWTQYF
>.|.|TRBV6-6|TRBJ2-6
TGTGCCAGCAGTTTGAGCTCTGGGGCCAACGTCCTGACTTTC
CASSLSSGANVLTF
>.|.|TRBV6-6|TRBJ2-7
TGTGCCAGCAGTGCCCTGGACAGCGGCTACGAGCAGTACTTC
CASSALDSGYEQYF